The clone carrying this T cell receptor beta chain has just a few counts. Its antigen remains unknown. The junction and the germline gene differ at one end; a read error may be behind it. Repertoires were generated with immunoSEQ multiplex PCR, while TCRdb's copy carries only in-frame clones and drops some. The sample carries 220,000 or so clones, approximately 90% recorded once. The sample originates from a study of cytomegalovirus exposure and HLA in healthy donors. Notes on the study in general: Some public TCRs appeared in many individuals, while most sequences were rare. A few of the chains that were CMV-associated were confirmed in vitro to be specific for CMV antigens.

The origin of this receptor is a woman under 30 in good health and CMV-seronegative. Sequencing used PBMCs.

In DNA, the CDR3 is TGTGCCAGCAAGACCATTGTGGGGACAGGGGTCCCTGGGAACACTGGAGCTTTCTTT. Protein sequence: CASKTIVGTGVPGNTGAFF. This rearrangement joins TRBV19 to TRBJ1-1; 10 nucleotides align to TRBD1. CDR1 is LNHDA, CDR2 SQIVND, per germline (reference sequence). CDR3 length: 19 residues.